Included here is one T cell receptor beta chain sequence, with context. The antigen is undetermined. This CDR3 region has 14 residues. V shed 2 bases, J shed 2 bases, and the junction held 2 bases outside the gene matches. Per the germline V gene, CDR1 is MNHEY and CDR2 is SMNVEV (reference sequence). Before any sequencing was done, the ViraFEST assay used viral peptide pools to expand antigen-specific CD4+ T cells. After more than 9 days in culture, the CD4+ T cells were isolated. Nucleocapsid antibodies stayed negative before and after vaccination, showing no earlier SARS-CoV-2 infection. IL-2 medium supplanted half the medium on days 3 and 7. These data originate in a study of vaccination effects on CD4 cells after COVID-19. Study-wide background: It was two doses of either the BNT162b2 or mRNA-1273 vaccine that participants received. Study results and caveats: Whether induced by infection or by vaccine, clones showed marked clonal contraction late after vaccination. Convalescent patients were few in the study, and early post-infection timepoints were absent.

Some clones are missing from TCRdb's copy, which holds only in-frame ones; the method was immunoSEQ multiplex PCR. The sample holds 24,000 or so clones; 73% are singletons and the top ten take roughly 4.6%. The sequences come from CD4+ T cells from PBMCs cultured with SARS-CoV-2 spike peptides, collected before COVID-19 vaccination. This receptor was identified in a human donor who received a COVID-19 vaccine. The chain uses TRBV27 and TRBJ2-7, with 8 bases lining up with TRBD1. CDR3 nucleotide sequence: TGTGCCAGCAGTTTAGGGACAGGACCCTACGAGCAGTACTTC. Encoded protein: CASSLGTGPYEQYF.